The clone carrying this T cell receptor beta chain was counted a few times. Its specificity is unknown. The sample is drawn from a study of post-analysis software for immune sequencing data. Study-level information: Relapsing-remitting, secondary progressive and progressive-relapsing forms of multiple sclerosis all featured among disease courses.

Germline V gene sequence: CDR1 DFQATT, CDR2 SNEGSKA (reference sequence). Trimming removed 0 bases from V and 15 bases from J; junction bases left unmatched: 12. This CDR3 region has 14 residues. Regarding the study as a whole: Compared against controls, patients with multiple sclerosis displayed significantly lower normalized Chao1 diversity. About five TRBV segments occurring more often in patients than controls included TRBV5-6, TRBV5-1 and TRBV20-1. Strong co-clustering by F measure linked samples that shared a preparation batch.

Included in the TCR beta cDNA libraries were unique molecular identifiers. TCRdb re-called the PCR reads with MiXCR, one entry per CDR3 protein. The repertoire holds some 690,000 distinct CDR3 sequences, with approximately 60% as singletons. The chain employs TRBV20-1 and TRBJ2-1, with 9 nucleotides matching TRBD2. Material: blood. The source of this sequence is a girl between 2 and 10 years old with multiple sclerosis. The DNA of the CDR3 is TGCAGTGCTAGAGATGGTCCGGCGGCGGGGGGGCCGTTCTTC. Protein: CSARDGPAAGGPFF.